Shown below are 10 T cell receptor beta chains from a single sample sequenced in a study of CD8 T cells in ankylosing spondylitis. From the 5' RACE reads, TCRdb called clonotypes with MiXCR, one entry per CDR3 protein. Of roughly 38,000 distinct CDR3 sequences listed, 9% to 12% were seen once; the top ten hold roughly a sixth. Sequencing was done on a sample of blood, either unsorted or a sorted T cell fraction (not recorded which). Source of these receptors: a male donor with ankylosing spondylitis or in good health (not recorded which).

The chain couples TRBV7-3 to TRBJ2-1; no definite D call. The V gene's germline CDR1 is SGHTA and CDR2 FQGTGA. The V and J ends lost 1 base and 12 bases respectively, with 10 bases between them. The CDR3 is made up of 12 amino acids. CDR3 sequence: CASSLMKELQFF. The CDR3 nucleotides read TGTGCCAGCAGCTTAATGAAGGAGTTGCAGTTCTTC.

Many counts were recorded for this clonotype. V is TRBV20-1 and J is TRBJ1-5; possibly TRBD1 for D (5 bases). V was trimmed by 4 bases and J by 0 bases, leaving 13 bases between them. Germline-derived CDR1 and CDR2 are DFQATT and SNEGSKA (reference sequence). The CDR3 sequence is 15 residues long. CDR3 loop: CSAKTSTDSNQPQHF. CDR3 bases: TGCAGTGCTAAAACATCGACAGATAGCAATCAGCCCCAGCATTTT.

A single count supports this clonotype. V and J are TRBV12-3 or TRBV12-4 and TRBJ2-4; 16 bases line up with TRBD2. The CDR3 contains 18 residues. CDR3 coding DNA: TGTACCATCAGTTGGGGACTAGCGGGAGGGACAGCCAAAAACATTCAGTACTTC. Translation: CTISWGLAGGTAKNIQYF.

The chain joins TRBV7-2 to TRBJ2-3; TRBD1 might be the D (6 bases). CDR3 size: 14 residues. Germline values: CDR1 SGHTA, CDR2 FQGNSA. V was pared by 2 bases and J by 2 bases, with 8 bases between. Written as DNA, the CDR3 is TGTGCCAGCAGCTTATGGACAGTCACAGATACGCAGTATTTT. Amino acid sequence: CASSLWTVTDTQYF.

This clonotype was observed many times. The V gene is TRBV5-5, the J gene TRBJ2-7; a possible D gene is TRBD1 (6 bases). V lost 5 bases to trimming and J lost 1 base, with 13 bases between them. Germline CDR1 is SGHKS and CDR2 is YYEKEE (reference sequence). The CDR3 is 14 residues long. CDR3 sequence reads: CASSYAGVSYEQYF. Written as DNA, the CDR3 is TGTGCCAGCAGTTACGCAGGGGTTTCCTACGAGCAGTACTTC.

Points on this clonotype: A junction boundary mismatches the germline segment, possibly from a read error. The rearrangement uses TRBV27 and TRBJ2-6; TRBD1 is a possible D gene (5 bases). Per germline, CDR1 MNHEY and CDR2 SMNVEV (reference sequence). The CDR3 loop spans 16 amino acids. Here the CDR3 reads CASSEMGPSGANVLIF. The CDR3 DNA follows: TGTGCCAGCAGTGAGATGGGGCCCTCTGGGGCCAACGTCCTGATTTTC.

This clonotype was counted ten times or more. The chain recombines TRBV13 with TRBJ2-7, with TRBD2 matching over 12 bases. Germline CDR1 and CDR2: PRHDT and FYEKMQ (reference sequence). The V segment lost 5 bases and the J segment 3 bases; nucleotides outside the gene matches: 11. The CDR3 loop spans 17 amino acids. The CDR3 sequence is CASSLGLAGSTIYEQYF. DNA for the CDR3: TGTGCCAGCAGCCTTGGACTAGCGGGATCTACGATCTACGAGCAGTACTTC.

This clonotype was recorded at least ten times. The chain is built from TRBV24-1 and TRBJ2-1; D is undetermined. Trimming took 4 bases from V and 4 from J, leaving 7 bases between them. This CDR3 is built from 13 residues. CDR1 and CDR2 from the germline V gene are KGHDR and SFDVKD. CDR3 coding DNA: TGTGCCACCAGTGAACCACGATACAATGAGCAGTTCTTC. Translated: CATSEPRYNEQFF.

This clonotype was seen only a few times. The chain uses TRBV30 and TRBJ2-3, with 10 positions matching TRBD2. The CDR3 extends over 15 amino acids. V shed 8 bases and J 4 bases; nucleotides not matched to a gene: 12. In germline, CDR1 is GTSNPN, CDR2 SVGIG (reference sequence). The DNA of the CDR3 is TGTGCCCTCGGGGCTAGCGGGAGTATCGCAGATACGCAGTATTTT. Translated: CALGASGSIADTQYF.

This clonotype was detected ten times or more. The chain recombines TRBV20-1 with TRBJ2-1, with 7 bases lining up with TRBD2. Per the germline V gene, CDR1 is DFQATT and CDR2 is SNEGSKA (reference sequence). V trimming: 0 bases; J trimming: 0 bases; junction bases outside the gene matches: 11. CDR3 size: 18 residues. The CDR3 region has the DNA TGCAGTGCTAGAGATCCCCTTTCCCCTAGCGGCTCCTACAATGAGCAGTTCTTC. This codes for CSARDPLSPSGSYNEQFF.